This TCR beta chain comes out of a study of T cell clones after liver transplantation. Produced via immunoSEQ multiplex PCR; TCRdb's table is partial and in-frame only. This sample yields over 55,000 clones, of which about 71% are seen a single time; about 2.6% belongs to the top ten. V lost 0 bases to trimming and J lost 10 bases, with 7 bases between them. The CDR3 covers 11 residues. Germline-derived CDR1 and CDR2 are MNHEY and SVGAGI. V and J are TRBV6-5 and TRBJ2-7; D unclear. The receptor was derived from a human patient who received a liver transplant. A share of the T cells may be of graft donor origin. The sample here was CD4+ T cells from blood, taken at the approximately 15-month timepoint. In DNA form, the CDR3 reads TGTGCCAGCAGTTACTCTGGTAAACAGTACTTC. Residues: CASSYSGKQYF.